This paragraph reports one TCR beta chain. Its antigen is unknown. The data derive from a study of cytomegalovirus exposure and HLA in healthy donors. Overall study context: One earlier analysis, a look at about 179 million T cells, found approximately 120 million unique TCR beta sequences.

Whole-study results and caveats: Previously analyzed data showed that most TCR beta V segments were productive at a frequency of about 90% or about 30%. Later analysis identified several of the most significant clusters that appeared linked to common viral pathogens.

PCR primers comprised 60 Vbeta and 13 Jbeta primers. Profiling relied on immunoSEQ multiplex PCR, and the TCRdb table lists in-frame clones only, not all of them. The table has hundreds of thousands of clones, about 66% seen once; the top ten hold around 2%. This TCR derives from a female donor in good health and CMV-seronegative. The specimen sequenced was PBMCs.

In nucleotides, the CDR3 is TGTGCCAGCAGCTTGTCCCCACGCGGGGGCACAGATACGCAGTATTTT. The encoded protein is CASSLSPRGGTDTQYF. V is TRBV5-4 and J is TRBJ2-3; the D gene is possibly TRBD2 (6 bases). With 1 base removed from V and 1 base from J, the gap between germline ends came to 13 bases. CDR3 length: 16 amino acids. Germline-derived CDR1 and CDR2 are SGHNT and YYREEE (reference sequence).